Below are 31 T cell receptor beta chains sequenced from a single sample in a study of blood T cell repertoires in COVID-19. Sequencing used immunoSEQ multiplex PCR; TCRdb keeps in-frame clones, though not all of them. The data show more than 130,000 clones, with about 87% seen just once and about 4.1% held by the top ten. The sample was peripheral blood. Source of these receptors: a woman aged 35 to 49 with acute or convalescent COVID-19.

V is TRBV30 and J is TRBJ2-7, with a weak D call TRBD1 (6 bases). Germline V gives CDR1 GTSNPN, CDR2 SVGIG (reference sequence). Trimming removed 0 bases from V and 2 bases from J, with 11 bases in between. The CDR3 contains 14 residues. CDR3 loop: CAWSVPGTTYEQYF. CDR3 sequence (DNA): TGTGCCTGGAGTGTCCCGGGGACAACCTACGAGCAGTACTTC.

The chain carries TRBV2 and TRBJ2-3; 9 positions match TRBD2. The V gene end was trimmed by 9 bases and the J gene end by 0 bases; junction bases not matched to a gene: 10. Germline V lookup: CDR1 SNHLY, CDR2 FYNNEI. This CDR3 is built from 16 residues. The CDR3 DNA reads as TGTGCCAGGCCGGGATTAGCGGGGGTTAGCACAGATACGCAGTATTTT. Its translation: CARPGLAGVSTDTQYF.

V gene TRBV30 combines with J gene TRBJ2-1, with 9 bases fitting TRBD1. The CDR3 extends over 14 amino acids. The V segment lost 3 bases and the J segment 7 bases; nucleotides outside the gene matches: 7. Germline assignment: CDR1 GTSNPN and CDR2 SVGIG (reference sequence). The CDR3 bases are TGTGCCTGGAGCTCTGGACAGGGGTCGAATGAGCAGTTCTTC. Its translation: CAWSSGQGSNEQFF.

The J gene is TRBJ2-5, the V gene TRBV7-3; 12 nucleotides agree with TRBD1. Looked up from germline, CDR1 is SGHTA and CDR2 is FQGTGA. This CDR3 has 16 amino acids. With 4 bases clipped from V and 4 bases from J, the junction kept 7 bases outside the gene matches. CDR3 loop: CASSSGTGGSVETQYF. The CDR3 DNA follows: TGTGCCAGCAGCTCCGGGACAGGGGGCTCGGTAGAGACCCAGTACTTC.

Regarding this clone: Distinct nucleotide sequences in the sample also encode this CDR3. This sequence joins TRBV7-9 and TRBJ1-5; D gene ambiguous. The CDR3 contains 12 residues. Germline V gene lookup returns CDR1 SEHNR and CDR2 FQNEAQ (reference sequence). Trimming left V 5 bases short and J 5 bases short, with 7 bases between. The CDR3 region has the DNA TGTGCCAGCAGCCTAGACTATCAGCCCCAGCATTTT. It codes for CASSLDYQPQHF.

The genes are TRBV7-3 and TRBJ2-3; 11 bases align to TRBD2. V shed 1 base and J 4 bases; nucleotides not matched to a gene: 7. Germline V lookup: CDR1 SGHTA, CDR2 FQGTGA. The CDR3 is made up of 17 amino acids. CDR3 in DNA: TGTGCCAGCAGCTTAAGTAGCGGGAGGGCCAGAGCAGATACGCAGTATTTT. Its protein product is CASSLSSGRARADTQYF. The variable domain in full, completed from reference TRBV7-3 and TRBJ2-3, reads GAGVSQTPSNKVTEKGKYVELRCDPISGHTALYWYRQSLGQGPEFLIYFQGTGAADDSGLPNDRFFAVRPEGSVSTLKIQRTERGDSAVYLCASSLSSGRARADTQYFGPGTRLTVL.

This chain connects TRBV7-9 to TRBJ2-2, with 8 bases matching TRBD1. The V segment lost 2 bases and the J segment 4 bases; nucleotides outside the gene matches: 3. Germline values: CDR1 SEHNR, CDR2 FQNEAQ (reference sequence). The CDR3 is 15 amino acids. The CDR3 protein is CASSLQQGVTGELFF. The CDR3 coding sequence is TGTGCCAGCAGCTTACAACAGGGGGTCACCGGGGAGCTGTTTTTT.

Only a few counts were recorded for this clone. V usage is TRBV27 and J usage is TRBJ2-7; D remains unclear. V dropped 2 bases and J dropped 3 bases, with 11 bases sitting between them. Germline V gives CDR1 MNHEY, CDR2 SMNVEV (reference sequence). There are 14 residues in the CDR3. The CDR3 here is CASSLGLHGYEQYF. In DNA form, the CDR3 reads TGTGCCAGCAGTTTAGGGCTCCACGGCTACGAGCAGTACTTC.

The rearrangement uses TRBV4-3 and TRBJ1-2, with a possible D match to TRBD1 (5 bases). CDR1 and CDR2 from the germline V gene are LGHNA and YSLEER. The CDR3 sequence is 14 residues long. Trimming left V 3 bases short and J 4 bases short, with 12 bases between. CDR3: CASSQGRGTYGYTF. The CDR3 coding sequence is TGCGCCAGCAGCCAGGGGCGGGGTACCTATGGCTACACCTTC.

V gene TRBV7-8 combines with J gene TRBJ1-4; maybe TRBD1 (5 bases). The CDR3 totals 15 residues. V lost 2 bases and J lost 3, with 10 bases in between. Germline CDR1 SGHVS, CDR2 FQNEAQ. The DNA of the CDR3 is TGTGCCAGCAGCTTATACGGGGGAGCTAATGAAAAACTGTTTTTT. Amino acid sequence: CASSLYGGANEKLFF.

The chain links TRBV9 to TRBJ2-2; 7 positions match TRBD2. V lost 4 bases, J lost 6 bases, and 12 bases stayed unmatched. The CDR3 loop spans 16 amino acids. Per germline, CDR1 SGDLS and CDR2 YYNGEE. CDR3 DNA: TGTGCCAGCAGCCCTTCGGCGGGGGTTGGGCCCGGGGAGCTGTTTTTT. Its translation: CASSPSAGVGPGELFF.

In its sample, this clone was seen a few times. The CDR3 region has the DNA TGCAGCGTAACCATGAGGGGAGGGTATGGCTACACCTTC. Its translation: CSVTMRGGYGYTF. V gene TRBV29-1 combines with J gene TRBJ1-2, with D possibly TRBD1 on 5 matching bases. Germline V gives CDR1 SQVTM, CDR2 ANQGSEA. The CDR3 sequence is 13 residues long. V was shortened by 6 bases and J by 5 bases, with 16 bases between the two germline ends.

The V call is TRBV7-9, the J call TRBJ1-1, with D maybe TRBD1 (5 bases). In germline, CDR1 is SEHNR, CDR2 FQNEAQ (reference sequence). Trimming left V 1 base short and J 0 bases short, with 12 bases between. The CDR3 loop spans 16 amino acids. In DNA, the CDR3 is TGTGCCAGCAGCTTAGATTTCGGGGGGATGAACACTGAAGCTTTCTTT. It is translated as CASSLDFGGMNTEAFF.

The V call is TRBV30, the J call TRBJ1-6; possible D gene TRBD1, 6 bases. Germline V gene data show CDR1 as GTSNPN and CDR2 as SVGIG (reference sequence). Between the trimmed V and J ends, which lost 2 bases and 10 bases, there was a span of 12 bases. The CDR3 spans 13 residues. The CDR3 is CAWSLDRGSPLHF. The CDR3 nucleotides read TGTGCCTGGAGTCTGGACAGAGGCTCACCCCTCCACTTT.

The chain has TRBV7-9 and TRBJ1-6; no firm D call. Trimming removed 11 bases at V and 9 bases at J, with 5 bases between. The CDR3 spans 9 residues. Germline assignment: CDR1 SEHNR and CDR2 FQNEAQ (reference sequence). CDR3 in amino acids: CAAGSPLHF. DNA of the CDR3: TGTGCCGCGGGTTCACCCCTCCACTTT.

This clone was detected once. The chain links TRBV12-5 to TRBJ1-6; D remains unclear. Looked up from germline, CDR1 is LGHNT and CDR2 is FRNRAP. V lost 1 base and J 7 bases, leaving 8 bases between the germline ends. This CDR3 is built from 14 residues. CDR3 in amino acids: CASGLGQLNSPLHF. DNA of the CDR3: TGTGCTAGTGGTTTGGGGCAGTTGAATTCACCCCTCCACTTT.

The chain couples TRBV19 to TRBJ2-1; tentatively, D is TRBD2 (5 bases). Germline V gives CDR1 LNHDA, CDR2 SQIVND (reference sequence). The CDR3 is made up of 14 amino acids. V gave up 9 bases and J gave up 3 bases, with 15 bases separating them. The CDR3 here is CASRTSGFYNEQFF. The CDR3 coding sequence is TGTGCCAGCCGCACTTCGGGATTCTACAATGAGCAGTTCTTC.

The chain joins TRBV3-1 (or the pseudogene TRBV3-2) to TRBJ1-1, with D possibly being TRBD1 (5 bases). Germline CDR1 LGHDT, CDR2 YNNKEL (reference sequence). The V and J ends lost 4 bases and 4 bases respectively, with 13 bases between them. The CDR3 length is 14 residues. The CDR3, as DNA: TGTGCCAGCAGCCGGGCGGGGGGATCCACTGAAGCTTTCTTT. Translating gives CASSRAGGSTEAFF.

The chain recombines TRBV12-3 or TRBV12-4 with TRBJ2-5, with D possibly TRBD2 on 5 matching bases. Trimming removed 3 bases at V and 7 bases at J, with 9 bases between. The CDR3 is made up of 12 amino acids. CDR3 in amino acids: CASSLEVGTQYF. DNA of the CDR3: TGTGCCAGCAGTTTGGAGGTCGGGACCCAGTACTTC.

J is TRBJ1-6 and V is TRBV5-1, with 9 bases fitting TRBD1. This CDR3 is 16 amino acids long. V trimming: 3 bases; J trimming: 5 bases; junction bases outside the gene matches: 6. CDR1 is SGHRS, CDR2 YFSETQ, per germline. The CDR3 DNA follows: TGCGCCAGCAGCTCGGGACAGGGTGGGCATAATTCACCCCTCCACTTT. This encodes CASSSGQGGHNSPLHF.

This chain's CDR3 is CASSQDSSGESYNEQFF. In DNA form, the CDR3 reads TGTGCCAGCAGCCAAGATTCTAGCGGGGAGTCCTACAATGAGCAGTTCTTC. The chain employs TRBV3-1 (or the pseudogene TRBV3-2) and TRBJ2-1, with 9 bases identical to TRBD2. Germline assignment: CDR1 LGHDT and CDR2 YNNKEL (reference sequence). The V and J ends lost 0 bases and 1 base, in that order; junction bases with no gene match: 4. The CDR3 has 17 amino acids.

J is TRBJ1-1 and V is TRBV7-9; D gene ambiguous. The germline V gene encodes CDR1 SEHNR and CDR2 FQNEAQ (reference sequence). The CDR3 runs 10 residues. The V gene lost 7 bases and the J gene lost 7 bases, with 7 bases spanning the gap. CDR3 region: CASKHLEAFF. CDR3 bases: TGTGCCAGCAAGCACCTTGAAGCTTTCTTT.

This chain uses TRBV6-5 with TRBJ1-1; 7 bases are a match to TRBD1. This CDR3 spans 13 amino acids. Per the germline V gene, CDR1 is MNHEY and CDR2 is SVGAGI. V was pared by 9 bases and J by 1 base, with 5 bases of the junction left unmatched. CDR3 loop: CASRQGKNTEAFF. DNA of the CDR3: TGTGCCAGTAGACAGGGAAAGAACACTGAAGCTTTCTTT.

This chain uses TRBV5-4 with TRBJ1-1; 7 nucleotides agree with TRBD1. CDR1 and CDR2 (germline): SGHNT, YYREEE (reference sequence). The CDR3 has 15 residues. The V and J ends lost 4 bases and 5 bases, in that order; junction bases with no gene match: 11. The CDR3 spells CASSGLEGARTEAFF. The CDR3 DNA follows: TGTGCCAGCAGCGGACTGGAGGGGGCGCGAACTGAAGCTTTCTTT.

The chain recombines TRBV5-8 with TRBJ2-5; 7 nucleotides match TRBD1. The germline CDR1 and CDR2 sequences are SGHTS and YDEGEE. The CDR3 extends over 14 amino acids. V shed 2 bases and J 7 bases; nucleotides not matched to a gene: 8. The chain's CDR3 is CASSLEGGGGTQYF. The CDR3 DNA reads as TGTGCCAGCAGCTTAGAAGGGGGCGGTGGGACCCAGTACTTC.

The chain employs TRBV20-1 and TRBJ1-1; D remains unclear. Germline CDR1 reads DFQATT; CDR2 reads SNEGSKA (reference sequence). CDR3 length: 11 amino acids. The CDR3 reads CRPLSNTEAFF. In DNA, the CDR3 is TGCAGGCCCCTATCGAACACTGAAGCTTTCTTT.

The chain couples TRBV5-1 to TRBJ2-1; D remains unclear. The CDR3 sequence is 15 residues long. Trimming took off 4 bases at V and 7 bases at J, with 18 bases between the two ends. Germline V gene sequence: CDR1 SGHRS, CDR2 YFSETQ. The CDR3 DNA reads TGCGCCAGCAGCCTGATTTCGAGCACTCGAAATGAGCAGTTCTTC. Its translation: CASSLISSTRNEQFF.

V is TRBV6-5 and J is TRBJ1-2, with 7 bases lining up with TRBD1. V was clipped by 4 bases and J by 3 bases; unmatched bases: 5. Looked up from germline, CDR1 is MNHEY and CDR2 is SVGAGI. CDR3 length: 14 residues. CDR3 nucleotides: TGTGCCAGCAGTTGGGACAGACAAGACTATGGCTACACCTTC. Amino acids: CASSWDRQDYGYTF.

The chain uses TRBV28 and TRBJ2-1; a weak D match, TRBD2 (6 bases). CDR3 length: 11 residues. V lost 5 bases, J lost 15 bases, and 14 bases lay in between. Per the germline V gene, CDR1 is MDHEN and CDR2 is SYDVKM. DNA for the CDR3: TGTGCCAGCAGTGGGGAGGTTGAAGGGTTCTTC. Protein: CASSGEVEGFF. The full variable domain, in which reference TRBV28 and TRBJ2-1 provide the parts outside the CDR3, is DVKVTQSSRYLVKRTGEKVFLECVQDMDHENMFWYRQDPGLGLRLIYFSYDVKMKEKGDIPEGYSVSREKKERFSLILESASTNQTSMYLCASSGEVEGFFGPGTRLTVL.

The rearrangement links TRBV11-3 to TRBJ1-1; the D gene is possibly TRBD1 (6 bases). This CDR3 is 13 amino acids long. The V gene lost 5 bases and the J gene lost 1 base, with 8 bases spanning the gap. Germline CDR1 is SGHNT and CDR2 is YENEEA. CDR3 region: CASSPTGNTEAFF. Here the CDR3 DNA reads TGTGCCAGCAGCCCGACAGGGAACACTGAAGCTTTCTTT.

The chain couples TRBV9 to TRBJ2-1, with D perhaps matching TRBD1 (6 bases). Trimming removed 0 bases at V and 0 bases at J, with 10 bases between. Germline lookup yields CDR1 SGDLS and CDR2 YYNGEE. The CDR3 has 16 residues. CDR3 sequence reads: CASSVGGTTSYNEQFF. CDR3 nucleotide sequence: TGTGCCAGCAGCGTAGGGGGGACAACCTCCTACAATGAGCAGTTCTTC.